This TCR beta chain was captured by sequencing in a study of blood T cells in healthy people across ages. The ends lost 0 bases at V and 7 bases at J; junction bases unmatched: 9. Germline loops: CDR1 SGDLS, CDR2 YYNGEE. The CDR3 has 18 residues. A second about 7 to 12 cycle PCR used barcoded and J-beta primers. TCRdb redid the calling of the 5' RACE reads with MiXCR, one entry per CDR3 protein. The sample consists of over 950,000 distinct CDR3 sequences, 35% to 40% of them appearing once. The receptor was isolated from a man between 18 and 29 years old in good health. V is TRBV9 and J is TRBJ2-1; TRBD2 matches 14 bases. The sample taken for sequencing was blood. The CDR3, as DNA: TGTGCCAGCAGCGTAGCTGGGACTAGCGGGGGAGCTGTGAATGAGCAGTTCTTC. Its protein is CASSVAGTSGGAVNEQFF.